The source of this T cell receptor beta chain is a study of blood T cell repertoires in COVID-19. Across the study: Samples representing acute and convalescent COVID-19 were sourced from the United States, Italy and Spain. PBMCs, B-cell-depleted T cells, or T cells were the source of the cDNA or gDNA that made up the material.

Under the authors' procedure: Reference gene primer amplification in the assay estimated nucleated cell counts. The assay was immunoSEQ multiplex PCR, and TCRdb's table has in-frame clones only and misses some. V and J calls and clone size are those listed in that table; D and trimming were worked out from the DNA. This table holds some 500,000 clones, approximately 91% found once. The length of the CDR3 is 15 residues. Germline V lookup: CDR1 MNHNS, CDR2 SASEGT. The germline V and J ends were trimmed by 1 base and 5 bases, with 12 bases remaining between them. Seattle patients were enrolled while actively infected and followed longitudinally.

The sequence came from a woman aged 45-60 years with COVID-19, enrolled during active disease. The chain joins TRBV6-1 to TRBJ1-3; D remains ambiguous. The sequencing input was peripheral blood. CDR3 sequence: CASSEVADRRNTIYF. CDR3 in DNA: TGTGCCAGCAGTGAAGTCGCAGATCGAAGAAACACCATATATTTT.